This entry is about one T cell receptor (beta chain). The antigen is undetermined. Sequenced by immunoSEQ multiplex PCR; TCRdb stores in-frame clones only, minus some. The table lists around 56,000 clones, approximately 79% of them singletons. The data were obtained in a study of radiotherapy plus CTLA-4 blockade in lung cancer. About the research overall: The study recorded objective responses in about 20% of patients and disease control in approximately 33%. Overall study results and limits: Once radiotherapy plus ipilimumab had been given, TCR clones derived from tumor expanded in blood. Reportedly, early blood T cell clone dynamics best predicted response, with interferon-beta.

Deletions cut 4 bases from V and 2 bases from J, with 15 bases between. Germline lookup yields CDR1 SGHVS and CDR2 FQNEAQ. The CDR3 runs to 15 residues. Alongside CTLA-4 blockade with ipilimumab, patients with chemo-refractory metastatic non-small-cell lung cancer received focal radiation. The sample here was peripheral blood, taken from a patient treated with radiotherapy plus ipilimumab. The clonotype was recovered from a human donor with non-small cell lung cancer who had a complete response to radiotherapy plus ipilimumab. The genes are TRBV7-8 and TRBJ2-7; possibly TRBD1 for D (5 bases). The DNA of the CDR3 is TGTGCCAGCAGCTCACGAGTACAGGTCCCCTACGAGCAGTACGTC. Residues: CASSSRVQVPYEQYV.